This entry features one T cell receptor beta chain sequence. These data are taken from a study of CD8+ T cells in alopecia areata. CDR3 length: 16 residues. Germline assignment: CDR1 LGHNA and CDR2 YNFKEQ. Trimming cost V 5 bases and J 0 bases, with 14 bases left between them. Treatment of the sample: oral pan-JAK inhibitor, 5-10 mg twice daily. Peripheral blood samples and lesional scalp punch biopsies were obtained from alopecia areata patients. RNA extraction and reverse transcription yielded cDNA as sequencing template. Sequenced by immunoSEQ multiplex PCR; TCRdb stores in-frame clones only, minus some. This table holds about 190,000 clones, around 60% found once.

This sequence was found in a human donor with alopecia areata. The starting material was CD4+ T cells sorted from blood, obtained at week 4, from a patient treated with tofacitinib. The chain couples TRBV4-2 to TRBJ2-1; tentative D call: TRBD2 (6 bases). CDR3 in amino acids: CASSWRGPNSYNEQFF. The CDR3 DNA is TGTGCCAGCAGCTGGCGGGGCCCAAACTCCTACAATGAGCAGTTCTTC.